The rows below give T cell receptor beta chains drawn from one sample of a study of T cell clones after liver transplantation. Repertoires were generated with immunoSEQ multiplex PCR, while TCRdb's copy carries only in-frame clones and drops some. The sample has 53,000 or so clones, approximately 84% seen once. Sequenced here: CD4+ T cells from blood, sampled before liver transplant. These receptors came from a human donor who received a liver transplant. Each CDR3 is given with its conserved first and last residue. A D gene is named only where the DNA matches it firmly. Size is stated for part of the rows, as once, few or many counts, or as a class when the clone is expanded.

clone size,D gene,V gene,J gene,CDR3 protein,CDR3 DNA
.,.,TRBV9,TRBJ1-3,CASSVRPDSGNTIYF,TGTGCCAGCAGCGTTCGTCCGGACTCTGGAAACACCATATATTTT
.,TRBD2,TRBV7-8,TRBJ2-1,CASSLGGLAGGFNEQFF,TGTGCCAGCAGCCTCGGGGGCCTAGCGGGAGGGTTTAATGAGCAGTTCTTC
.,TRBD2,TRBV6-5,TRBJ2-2,CASSLSGSHTGELFF,TGTGCCAGCAGTCTTAGCGGGAGTCACACCGGGGAGCTGTTTTTT
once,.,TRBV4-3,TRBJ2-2,CASSQGRSIPGELFF,TGCGCCAGCAGCCAAGGGAGAAGTATCCCCGGGGAGCTGTTTTTT
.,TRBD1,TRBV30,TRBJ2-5,CAWSTGTGLIETQYF,TGTGCCTGGAGTACTGGGACAGGGCTGATCGAGACCCAGTACTTC
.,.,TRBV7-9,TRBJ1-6,CASSRGRGRSPLHF,TGTGCCAGCAGCCGGGGACGAGGACGGTCACCCCTCCACTTT
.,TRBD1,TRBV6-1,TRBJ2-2,CASSTGTGNTGELFF,TGTGCCAGCAGCACCGGGACAGGGAACACCGGGGAGCTGTTTTTT
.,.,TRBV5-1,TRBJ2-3,CASSIEIGDTQYF,TGCGCCAGCAGTATTGAGATTGGAGATACGCAGTATTTT
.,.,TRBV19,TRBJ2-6,CASSILGGQPSSGANVLTF,TGTGCCAGTAGTATATTAGGTGGACAGCCCTCCTCTGGGGCCAACGTCCTGACTTTC
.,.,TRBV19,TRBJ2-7,CASSMRQLREQYF,TGTGCCAGTAGTATGAGGCAGCTTCGCGAGCAGTACTTC
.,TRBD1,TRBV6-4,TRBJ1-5,CASSQQGPQPQHF,TGTGCCAGCAGTCAACAGGGGCCTCAGCCCCAGCATTTT
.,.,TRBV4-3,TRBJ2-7,CASSQEVGQNREQYF,TGCGCCAGCAGCCAAGAGGTCGGACAGAACCGGGAGCAGTACTTC
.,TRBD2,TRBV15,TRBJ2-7,CATSPGGDAYEQYF,TGTGCCACCTCCCCGGGGGGGGACGCCTACGAGCAGTACTTC
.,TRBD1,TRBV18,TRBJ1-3,CASSPLGQGGHTIYF,TGTGCCAGCTCACCACTCGGACAGGGAGGACACACCATATATTTT
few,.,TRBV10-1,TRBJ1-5,CASSAGALSNQPQHF,TGCGCCAGCAGTGCGGGCGCTCTTAGCAATCAGCCCCAGCATTTT
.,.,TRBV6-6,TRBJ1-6,CASSYSWDGNSPLHF,TGTGCCAGCAGTTACTCCTGGGACGGAAATTCACCCCTCCACTTT
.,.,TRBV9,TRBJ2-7,CASSLGHGASYEQYF,TGTGCCAGCAGCCTGGGGCACGGTGCCTCCTACGAGCAGTACTTC